This T cell receptor (beta chain) was identified in a study of post-analysis software for immune sequencing data. Study in general: Included among the disease courses, which were recorded for the cohort, were relapsing-remitting, secondary progressive and progressive-relapsing multiple sclerosis. Study-wide findings and caveats: Those with multiple sclerosis, the patient group, showed significantly lower normalized Chao1 diversity than controls. Clustering by F measure revealed strong co-clustering among samples prepared together in one batch. Compared with controls, patients had more of 4 to 6 TRBV segments, including TRBV5-6, TRBV5-1 and TRBV20-1.

The V end lost 1 base, the J end lost 6 bases, and 12 bases lay between the germline ends. There are 14 residues in the CDR3. The germline V gene has CDR1 SGDLS and CDR2 YYNGEE. This clonotype has only a few counts. Its antigen is not known. The TCR beta cDNA libraries contained unique molecular identifiers. A single record per CDR3 protein comes from TCRdb applying MiXCR to the PCR reads. The sample has roughly 730,000 distinct CDR3 sequences; 25% to 30% are singletons. The sequencing input was blood. The clonotype was recovered from a girl under 18 with multiple sclerosis. The chain joins TRBV9 to TRBJ2-3; D possibly corresponds to TRBD2 (6 bases). The DNA of the CDR3 is TGTGCCAGCAGCGTATTTTCCCTAGCGGATACGCAGTATTTT. Its protein is CASSVFSLADTQYF.